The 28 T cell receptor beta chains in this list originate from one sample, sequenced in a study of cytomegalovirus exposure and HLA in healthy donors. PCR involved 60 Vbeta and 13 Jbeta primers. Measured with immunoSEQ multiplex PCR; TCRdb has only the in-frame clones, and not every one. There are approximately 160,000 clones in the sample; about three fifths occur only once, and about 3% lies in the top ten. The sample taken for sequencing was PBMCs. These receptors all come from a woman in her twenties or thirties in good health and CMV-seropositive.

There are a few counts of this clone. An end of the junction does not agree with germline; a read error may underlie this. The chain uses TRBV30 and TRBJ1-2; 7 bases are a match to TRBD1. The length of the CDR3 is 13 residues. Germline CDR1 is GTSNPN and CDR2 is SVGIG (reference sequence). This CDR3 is CAWIRTGRHGCTF. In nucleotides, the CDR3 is TGTGCCTGGATCCGGACAGGCCGCCATGGCTGCACCTTC.

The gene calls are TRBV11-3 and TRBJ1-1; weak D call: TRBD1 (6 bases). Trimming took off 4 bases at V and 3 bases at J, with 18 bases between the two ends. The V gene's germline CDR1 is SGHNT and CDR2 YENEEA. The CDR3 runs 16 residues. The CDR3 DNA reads TGTGCCAGCAGCTCCCGGACACAGGGTGGGGACACTGAAGCTTTCTTT. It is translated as CASSSRTQGGDTEAFF. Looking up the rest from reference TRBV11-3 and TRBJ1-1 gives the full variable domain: EAGVVQSPRYKIIEKKQPVAFWCNPISGHNTLYWYLQNLGQGPELLIRYENEEAVDDSQLPKDRFSAERLKGVDSTLKIQPAELGDSAVYLCASSSRTQGGDTEAFFGQGTRLTVV.

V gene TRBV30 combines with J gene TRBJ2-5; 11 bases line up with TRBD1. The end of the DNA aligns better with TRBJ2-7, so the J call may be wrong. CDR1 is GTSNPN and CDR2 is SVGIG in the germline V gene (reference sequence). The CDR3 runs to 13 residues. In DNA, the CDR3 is TGTGCCTGGGGGACAGGGGGTATCTACGAGCAGTACTTC. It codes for CAWGTGGIYEQYF.

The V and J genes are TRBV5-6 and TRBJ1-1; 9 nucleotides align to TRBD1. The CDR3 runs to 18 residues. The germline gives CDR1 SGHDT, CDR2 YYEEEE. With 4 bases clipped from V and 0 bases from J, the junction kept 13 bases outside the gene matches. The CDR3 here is CASSPTYGTGFMNTEAFF. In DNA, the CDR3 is TGTGCCAGCAGCCCCACTTACGGGACAGGGTTCATGAACACTGAAGCTTTCTTT.

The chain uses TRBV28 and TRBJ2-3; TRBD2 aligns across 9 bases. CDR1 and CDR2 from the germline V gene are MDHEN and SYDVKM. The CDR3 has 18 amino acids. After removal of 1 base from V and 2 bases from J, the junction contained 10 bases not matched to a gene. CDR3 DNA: TGTGCCAGCAGTTTATCGCTAGCGGGGCGCCTACCCACAGATACGCAGTATTTT. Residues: CASSLSLAGRLPTDTQYF. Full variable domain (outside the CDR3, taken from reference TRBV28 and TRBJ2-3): DVKVTQSSRYLVKRTGEKVFLECVQDMDHENMFWYRQDPGLGLRLIYFSYDVKMKEKGDIPEGYSVSREKKERFSLILESASTNQTSMYLCASSLSLAGRLPTDTQYFGPGTRLTVL.

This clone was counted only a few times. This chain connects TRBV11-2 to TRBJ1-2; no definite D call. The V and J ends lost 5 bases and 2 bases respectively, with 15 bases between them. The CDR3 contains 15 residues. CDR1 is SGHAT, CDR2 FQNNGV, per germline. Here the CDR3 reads CASSPTRHLNYGYTF. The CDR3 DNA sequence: TGTGCCAGCAGCCCTACACGACACCTCAACTATGGCTACACCTTC.

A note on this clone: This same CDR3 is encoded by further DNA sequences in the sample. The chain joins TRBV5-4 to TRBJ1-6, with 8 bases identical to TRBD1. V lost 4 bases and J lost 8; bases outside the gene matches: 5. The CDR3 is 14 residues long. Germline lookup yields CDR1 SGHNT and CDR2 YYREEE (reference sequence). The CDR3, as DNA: TGTGCCAGCAGCATTAGGGACAGGTATTCACCCCTCCACTTT. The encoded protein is CASSIRDRYSPLHF.

CDR3 in amino acids: CASSPETASLAWNNEQFF. The CDR3 bases are TGTGCCAGCAGTCCCGAAACTGCCTCTTTAGCCTGGAACAATGAGCAGTTCTTC. The J gene is TRBJ2-1, the V gene TRBV2; unclear D gene. Germline-derived CDR1 and CDR2 are SNHLY and FYNNEI. Trimming took 5 bases from V and 5 from J, leaving 25 bases between them. The CDR3 covers 18 residues.

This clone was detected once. CDR3 sequence reads: CASSLGRSPGQYF. CDR3 DNA: TGTGCCAGCAGCTTGGGCAGATCTCCCGGGCAGTACTTC. V is TRBV7-8 and J is TRBJ2-7; D remains unclear. The germline V and J ends were trimmed by 3 bases and 9 bases, with 15 bases remaining between them. The CDR3 is 13 amino acids. The germline CDR1 and CDR2 sequences are SGHVS and FQNEAQ.

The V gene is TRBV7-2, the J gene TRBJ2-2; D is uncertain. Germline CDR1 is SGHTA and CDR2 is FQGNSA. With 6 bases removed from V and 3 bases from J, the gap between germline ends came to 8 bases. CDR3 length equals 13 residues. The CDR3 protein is CASSPQYTGELFF. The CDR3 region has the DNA TGTGCCAGCAGTCCACAGTACACCGGGGAGCTGTTTTTT.

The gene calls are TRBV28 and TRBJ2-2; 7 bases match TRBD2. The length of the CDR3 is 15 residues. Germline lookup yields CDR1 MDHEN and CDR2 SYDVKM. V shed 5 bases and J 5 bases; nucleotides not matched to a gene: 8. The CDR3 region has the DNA TGTGCCAGCAGTACTGGCGGGGGAAGAACCGGGGAGCTGTTTTTT. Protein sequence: CASSTGGGRTGELFF.

This CDR3 is CASSFGGLAGVEQFF. CDR3 DNA sequence: TGTGCCAGCAGCTTTGGGGGACTAGCGGGAGTGGAGCAGTTCTTC. The rearrangement links TRBV7-2 to TRBJ2-1, with TRBD2 matching 14 bases. The ends lost 3 bases at V and 10 bases at J; junction bases unmatched: 5. Germline V gene sequence: CDR1 SGHTA, CDR2 FQGNSA. The CDR3 sequence is 15 residues long. The full variable domain, with the rest looked up from reference TRBV7-2 and TRBJ2-1, is GAGVSQSPSNKVTEKGKDVELRCDPISGHTALYWYRQSLGQGLEFLIYFQGNSAPDKSGLPSDRFSAERTGGSVSTLTIQRTQQEDSAVYLCASSFGGLAGVEQFFGPGTRLTVL.

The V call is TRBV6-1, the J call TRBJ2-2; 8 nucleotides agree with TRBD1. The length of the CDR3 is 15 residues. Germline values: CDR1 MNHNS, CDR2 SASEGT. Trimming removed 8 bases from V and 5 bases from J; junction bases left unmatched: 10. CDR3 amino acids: CASRGQGAQTGELFF. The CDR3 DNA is TGTGCCAGCCGTGGGCAGGGGGCGCAGACCGGGGAGCTGTTTTTT.

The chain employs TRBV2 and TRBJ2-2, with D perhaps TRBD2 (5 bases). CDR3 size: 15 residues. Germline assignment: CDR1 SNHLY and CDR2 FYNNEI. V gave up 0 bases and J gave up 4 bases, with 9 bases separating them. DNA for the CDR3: TGTGCCAGCAGTGAAGCGACGAGGGCCACCGGGGAGCTGTTTTTT. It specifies CASSEATRATGELFF. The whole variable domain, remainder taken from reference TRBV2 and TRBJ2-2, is EPEVTQTPSHQVTQMGQEVILRCVPISNHLYFYWYRQILGQKVEFLVSFYNNEISEKSEIFDDQFSVERPDGSNFTLKIRSTKLEDSAMYFCASSEATRATGELFFGEGSRLTVL.

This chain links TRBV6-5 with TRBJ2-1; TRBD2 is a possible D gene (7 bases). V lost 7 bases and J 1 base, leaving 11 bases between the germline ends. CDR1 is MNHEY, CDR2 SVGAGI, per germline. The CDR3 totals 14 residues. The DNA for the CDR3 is TGTGCCAGCAAGGGGGGAGGGTCCTACAATGAGCAGTTCTTC. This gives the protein CASKGGGSYNEQFF.

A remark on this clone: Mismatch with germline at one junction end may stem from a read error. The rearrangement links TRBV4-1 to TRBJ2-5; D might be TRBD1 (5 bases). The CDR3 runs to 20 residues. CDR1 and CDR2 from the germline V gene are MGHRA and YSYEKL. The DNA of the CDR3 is TGCGCCAGCAGCCAAGAGAAGCTTAGGGGCCTAGGGGCTGCCCAAGGGACCCAGTACTTC. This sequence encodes CASSQEKLRGLGAAQGTQYF.

Written as DNA, the CDR3 is TGTGCCACCAGCAGAGATACAACAGGGCGGGAAGCTTTCTTT. This encodes CATSRDTTGREAFF. This rearrangement joins TRBV15 to TRBJ1-1; D perhaps matches TRBD1 (6 bases). CDR1 is LNHNV and CDR2 is YYDKDF in the germline V gene (reference sequence). The CDR3 is made up of 14 amino acids. V was shortened by 0 bases and J by 8 bases, with 13 bases between the two germline ends.

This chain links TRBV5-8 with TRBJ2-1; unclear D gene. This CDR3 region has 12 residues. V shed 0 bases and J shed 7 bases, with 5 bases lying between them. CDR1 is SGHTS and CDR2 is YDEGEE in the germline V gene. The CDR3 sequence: CASSLDYNEQFF. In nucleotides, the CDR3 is TGTGCCAGCAGCTTGGACTATAATGAGCAGTTCTTC.

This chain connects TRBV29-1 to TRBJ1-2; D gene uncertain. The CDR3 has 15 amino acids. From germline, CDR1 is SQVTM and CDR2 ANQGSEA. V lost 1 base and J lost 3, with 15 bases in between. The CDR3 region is CSVEAGLSWDYGYTF. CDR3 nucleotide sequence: TGCAGCGTTGAAGCCGGACTCTCTTGGGACTATGGCTACACCTTC.

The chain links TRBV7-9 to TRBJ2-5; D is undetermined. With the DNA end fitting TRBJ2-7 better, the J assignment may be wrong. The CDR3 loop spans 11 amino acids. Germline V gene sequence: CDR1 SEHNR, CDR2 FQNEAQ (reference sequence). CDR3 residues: CASSLALEQYF. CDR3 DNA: TGTGCCAGCAGCTTAGCGCTCGAGCAGTACTTC.

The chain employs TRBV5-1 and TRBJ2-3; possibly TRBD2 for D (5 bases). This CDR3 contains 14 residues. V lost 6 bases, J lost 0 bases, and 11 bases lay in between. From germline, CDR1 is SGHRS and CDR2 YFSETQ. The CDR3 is CASNLLVSTDTQYF. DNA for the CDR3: TGCGCCAGCAACCTACTAGTTAGCACAGATACGCAGTATTTT.

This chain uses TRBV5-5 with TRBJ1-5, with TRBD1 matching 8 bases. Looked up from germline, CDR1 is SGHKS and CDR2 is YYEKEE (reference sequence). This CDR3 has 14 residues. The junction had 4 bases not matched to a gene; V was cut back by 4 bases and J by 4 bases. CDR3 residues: CASSAGTGNQPQHF. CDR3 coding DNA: TGTGCCAGCAGCGCCGGGACAGGTAATCAGCCCCAGCATTTT. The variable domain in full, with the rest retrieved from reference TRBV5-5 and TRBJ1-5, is DAGVTQSPTHLIKTRGQQVTLRCSPISGHKSVSWYQQVLGQGPQFIFQYYEKEERGRGNFPDRFSARQFPNYSSELNVNALLLGDSALYLCASSAGTGNQPQHFGDGTRLSIL.

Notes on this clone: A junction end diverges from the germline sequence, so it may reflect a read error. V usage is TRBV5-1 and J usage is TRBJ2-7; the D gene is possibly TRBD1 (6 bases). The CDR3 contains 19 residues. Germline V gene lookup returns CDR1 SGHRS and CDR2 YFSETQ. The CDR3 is CASSLEPGTPHSSRDILRW. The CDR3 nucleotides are TGCGCCAGCAGCTTGGAACCCGGGACACCCCATTCGTCCCGGGACATCCTCCGCTGG.

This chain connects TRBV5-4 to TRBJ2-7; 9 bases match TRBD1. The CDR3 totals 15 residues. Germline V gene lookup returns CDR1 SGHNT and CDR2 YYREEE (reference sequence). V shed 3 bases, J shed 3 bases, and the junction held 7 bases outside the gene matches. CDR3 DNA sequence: TGTGCCAGCAGCTCTTGGAGACAGGGGGGCTACGAGCAGTACTTC. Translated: CASSSWRQGGYEQYF.

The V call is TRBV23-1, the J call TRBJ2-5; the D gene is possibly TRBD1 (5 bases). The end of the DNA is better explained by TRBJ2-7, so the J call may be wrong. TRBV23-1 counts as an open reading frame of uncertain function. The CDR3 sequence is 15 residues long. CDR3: CASSQSRVIEYEQYF. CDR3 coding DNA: TGCGCCAGCAGTCAATCCAGGGTGATTGAATACGAGCAGTACTTC.

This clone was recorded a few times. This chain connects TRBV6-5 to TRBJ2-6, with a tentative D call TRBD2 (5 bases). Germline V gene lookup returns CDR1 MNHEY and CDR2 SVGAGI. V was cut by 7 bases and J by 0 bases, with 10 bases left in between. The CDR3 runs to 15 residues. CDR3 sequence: CASTPGSSGANVLTF. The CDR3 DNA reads TGTGCCAGCACCCCGGGGAGCTCTGGGGCCAACGTCCTGACTTTC.

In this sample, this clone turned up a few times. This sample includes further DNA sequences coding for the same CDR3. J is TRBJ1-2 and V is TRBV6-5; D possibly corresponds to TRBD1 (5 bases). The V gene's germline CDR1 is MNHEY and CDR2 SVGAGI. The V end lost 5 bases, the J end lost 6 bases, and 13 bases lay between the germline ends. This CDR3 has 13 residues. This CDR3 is CASSPGGYDGYTF. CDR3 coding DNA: TGTGCCAGCAGTCCCGGGGGGTATGATGGCTACACCTTC.

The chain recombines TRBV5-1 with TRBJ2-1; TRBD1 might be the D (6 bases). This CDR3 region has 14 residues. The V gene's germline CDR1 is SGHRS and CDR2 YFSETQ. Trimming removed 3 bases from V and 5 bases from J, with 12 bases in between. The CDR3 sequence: CASSSRTADNEQFF. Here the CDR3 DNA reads TGCGCCAGCAGCTCCAGGACAGCTGACAATGAGCAGTTCTTC. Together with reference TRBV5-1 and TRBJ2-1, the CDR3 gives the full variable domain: KAGVTQTPRYLIKTRGQQVTLSCSPISGHRSVSWYQQTPGQGLQFLFEYFSETQRNKGNFPGRFSGRQFSNSRSEMNVSTLELGDSALYLCASSSRTADNEQFFGPGTRLTVL.